The 30 T cell receptor beta chains given below trace back to one sample, sequenced in a study of T cell repertoires in ileal Crohn's disease. TCRdb's copy holds only in-frame clones and misses some; the assay was immunoSEQ multiplex PCR. The sample shows 15,000 to 20,000 clones, about 91% of them seen only once. Sequencing was performed on ileal tissue. Receptors were obtained from an adult with Crohn's disease.

The gene calls are TRBV5-6 and TRBJ1-1; possibly TRBD1 for D (5 bases). V was clipped by 7 bases and J by 0 bases, with 13 bases between them. Germline CDR1 reads SGHDT; CDR2 reads YYEEEE. CDR3 length equals 14 residues. The CDR3 DNA is TGTGCCAGCGAACTCAGGGTCATGAACACTGAAGCTTTCTTT. Translating it yields CASELRVMNTEAFF.

The rearrangement joins TRBV5-1 to TRBJ1-1; D is unresolved. Germline CDR1 reads SGHRS; CDR2 reads YFSETQ. Trimming cost V 2 bases and J 0 bases, with 11 bases left between them. The CDR3 is made up of 15 amino acids. As DNA, the CDR3 is TGCGCCAGCAGCTTCCTGACGGGTATGAACACTGAAGCTTTCTTT. Residues: CASSFLTGMNTEAFF.

The chain employs TRBV27 and TRBJ2-6; tentatively, D is TRBD1 (5 bases). Per the germline V gene, CDR1 is MNHEY and CDR2 is SMNVEV (reference sequence). Trimming shortened V by 3 bases and J by 2 bases, and 11 bases separated the two germline ends. This CDR3 region has 16 residues. CDR3: CASSLGLRAGANVLTF. DNA of the CDR3: TGTGCCAGCAGTTTGGGGCTCAGGGCTGGGGCCAACGTCCTGACTTTC.

In its sample, this clone was seen a few times. The chain joins TRBV2 to TRBJ2-1, with D possibly being TRBD2 (7 bases). The CDR3 loop spans 16 amino acids. Per the germline V gene, CDR1 is SNHLY and CDR2 is FYNNEI. V was trimmed by 3 bases and J by 7 bases, leaving 19 bases between them. For the CDR3, the DNA is TGTGCCAGCAGTGACGGGACTGAGGGGGGGTCGAATGAGCAGTTCTTC. It encodes CASSDGTEGGSNEQFF.

The chain employs TRBV7-9 and TRBJ1-2; 7 bases map to TRBD1. Germline V CDR1 and CDR2: SEHNR, FQNEAQ (reference sequence). After removal of 6 bases from V and 5 bases from J, the junction contained 9 bases not matched to a gene. The CDR3 length is 14 residues. The chain's CDR3 is CASSLTGFWYGYTF. Here the CDR3 DNA reads TGTGCCAGCAGTTTGACAGGGTTTTGGTATGGCTACACCTTC.

The rearrangement joins TRBV5-1 to TRBJ2-1, with 8 bases fitting TRBD2. There are 18 residues in the CDR3. Germline trimming cut 2 bases from V and 8 bases from J; bases unmatched to any gene: 18. Germline V gives CDR1 SGHRS, CDR2 YFSETQ. The CDR3 nucleotides read TGCGCCAGCAGCTTACGAATAATTGGTAGCGGGATACGTTATGAGCAGTTCTTC. Its translation is CASSLRIIGSGIRYEQFF.

Of note for this clone: Distinct nucleotide sequences in the sample also encode this CDR3. The chain links TRBV11-1 to TRBJ2-5, with 9 nucleotides matching TRBD2. The germline V gene encodes CDR1 SGHAT and CDR2 FQDESV (reference sequence). Trimming at V came to 1 base and at J to 4 bases, leaving 4 bases not matched to a gene. The CDR3 sequence is 15 residues long. CDR3 amino acids: CASSLGGRGRETQYF. CDR3 nucleotide sequence: TGTGCCAGCAGCTTAGGCGGGAGGGGCCGAGAGACCCAGTACTTC.

V and J are TRBV18 and TRBJ1-2, with 8 bases aligning to TRBD1. This CDR3 comprises 13 residues. The germline V gene has CDR1 KGHSH and CDR2 LQKENI. V lost 8 bases to trimming and J lost 4 bases; unmatched junction nucleotides: 6. CDR3 nucleotides: TGTGCCAGCACCTCCGACAGGGGCTATGGCTACACCTTC. This translates into CASTSDRGYGYTF.

The sample holds one count of this clone. CDR3 amino acids: CASSLAERTSRRTDTQYF. The CDR3 DNA is TGCGCCAGCAGCTTGGCCGAAAGAACATCCAGGCGCACAGATACGCAGTATTTT. The rearrangement uses TRBV5-1 and TRBJ2-3; D call uncertain. The CDR3 runs to 18 residues. The germline V gene encodes CDR1 SGHRS and CDR2 YFSETQ. The germline V and J ends were trimmed by 0 bases and 1 base, with 18 bases remaining between them. Full variable domain (missing parts from reference TRBV5-1 and TRBJ2-3): KAGVTQTPRYLIKTRGQQVTLSCSPISGHRSVSWYQQTPGQGLQFLFEYFSETQRNKGNFPGRFSGRQFSNSRSEMNVSTLELGDSALYLCASSLAERTSRRTDTQYFGPGTRLTVL.

CDR3 nucleotide sequence: TGTGCCAGCAGCTTAGGGAGAGCGGAAGGAGAGACCCAGTACTTC. It specifies CASSLGRAEGETQYF. V usage is TRBV7-9 and J usage is TRBJ2-5; possible D gene TRBD2, 5 bases. CDR1 is SEHNR and CDR2 is FQNEAQ in the germline V gene (reference sequence). V was trimmed by 1 base and J by 4 bases, leaving 13 bases between them. The CDR3 length is 15 residues. Full variable domain (outside the CDR3, taken from reference TRBV7-9 and TRBJ2-5): DTGVSQNPRHKITKRGQNVTFRCDPISEHNRLYWYRQTLGQGPEFLTYFQNEAQLEKSRLLSDRFSAERPKGSFSTLEIQRTEQGDSAMYLCASSLGRAEGETQYFGPGTRLLVL.

Here the CDR3 reads CASSLGLAGASGTGELFF. CDR3 DNA: TGTGCCAGTAGTTTGGGACTAGCGGGAGCATCGGGCACCGGGGAGCTGTTTTTT. V and J are TRBV19 and TRBJ2-2; TRBD2 matches 14 bases. The germline gives CDR1 LNHDA, CDR2 SQIVND (reference sequence). The CDR3 spans 18 residues. Germline trimming cut 5 bases from V and 4 bases from J; bases unmatched to any gene: 9.

For the CDR3, the DNA is TGTGCCAGCAGGGTAGCGGGAGGGTCCGTGGGCGAGCAGTACTTC. Translating it yields CASRVAGGSVGEQYF. The chain recombines TRBV5-5 with TRBJ2-7; 11 bases are a match to TRBD2. Germline V lookup: CDR1 SGHKS, CDR2 YYEKEE (reference sequence). The CDR3 is 15 amino acids. The V gene end was trimmed by 5 bases and the J gene end by 6 bases; junction bases not matched to a gene: 10.

This chain joins TRBV7-8 and TRBJ2-7, with TRBD1 matching 7 bases. CDR3 length: 14 residues. CDR1 SGHVS and CDR2 FQNEAQ come from the germline V gene. After removal of 7 bases from V and 5 bases from J, the junction contained 11 bases not matched to a gene. The CDR3 loop is CASIRQGIFDEQYF. CDR3 coding DNA: TGTGCCAGCATCAGACAGGGTATTTTCGACGAGCAGTACTTC.

V and J are TRBV11-2 and TRBJ2-1; D is unclear. Germline CDR1 SGHAT, CDR2 FQNNGV. V lost 2 bases to trimming and J lost 0 bases, with 5 bases between them. CDR3 length equals 14 residues. The CDR3 reads CASSLSGSYNEQFF. The CDR3 nucleotides read TGTGCCAGCAGCTTATCAGGCTCCTACAATGAGCAGTTCTTC. The variable domain in full, with the rest retrieved from reference TRBV11-2 and TRBJ2-1, is EAGVAQSPRYKIIEKRQSVAFWCNPISGHATLYWYQQILGQGPKLLIQFQNNGVVDDSQLPKDRFSAERLKGVDSTLKIQPAKLEDSAVYLCASSLSGSYNEQFFGPGTRLTVL.

The chain links TRBV5-4 to TRBJ2-5, with a possible D match to TRBD2 (6 bases). With 0 bases removed from V and 5 bases from J, the gap between germline ends came to 14 bases. Germline lookup yields CDR1 SGHNT and CDR2 YYREEE (reference sequence). The CDR3 has 15 amino acids. The CDR3 reads CASSLGKKAGETQYF. In DNA, the CDR3 is TGTGCCAGCAGCTTGGGGAAAAAAGCGGGTGAGACCCAGTACTTC.

This chain connects TRBV7-9 to TRBJ1-2; perhaps TRBD1 as D (6 bases). V lost 5 bases, J lost 3 bases, and 7 bases lay in between. Germline V CDR1 and CDR2: SEHNR, FQNEAQ (reference sequence). This CDR3 is 12 amino acids long. The CDR3 DNA sequence: TGTGCCAGCAGCCCAGGGGACTATGGCTACACCTTC. Protein sequence: CASSPGDYGYTF.

The V and J genes are TRBV6-5 and TRBJ1-2, with a tentative D call TRBD1 (5 bases). Germline loops: CDR1 MNHEY, CDR2 SVGAGI. This CDR3 spans 13 amino acids. V was shortened by 5 bases and J by 8 bases, with 15 bases between the two germline ends. The DNA of the CDR3 is TGTGCCAGCAGTAACGCCAGGGTGGACGGCTACACCTTC. Translated, it gives CASSNARVDGYTF.

The V and J genes are TRBV27 and TRBJ2-2; 7 nucleotides align to TRBD1. Germline V CDR1 and CDR2: MNHEY, SMNVEV (reference sequence). Losses at the gene ends were 3 bases for V and 6 bases for J; bases not matched to a gene: 4. This CDR3 is 14 amino acids long. In DNA, the CDR3 is TGTGCCAGCAGTTTGACAGGGTGGTCCGGGGAGCTGTTTTTT. Its translation: CASSLTGWSGELFF.

The chain combines TRBV5-1 with TRBJ1-2; the D gene is possibly TRBD1 (6 bases). The CDR3 extends over 14 amino acids. Germline values: CDR1 SGHRS, CDR2 YFSETQ. V shed 0 bases and J shed 3 bases, with 9 bases lying between them. CDR3 in amino acids: CASSLVPGDYGYTF. The CDR3 DNA is TGCGCCAGCAGCTTGGTTCCAGGGGACTATGGCTACACCTTC.

The CDR3 is CASSKGGGSGAYYEQYF. As DNA, the CDR3 is TGTGCCAGCAGCAAAGGGGGGGGGTCGGGAGCGTACTACGAGCAGTACTTC. The rearrangement uses TRBV21-1 and TRBJ2-7; no check of the table's D call, TRBD2, against the DNA was made. TRBV21-1 is a documented pseudogene. This CDR3 has 17 residues.

This sequence joins TRBV28 and TRBJ1-5, with a weak D call TRBD1 (6 bases). Per the germline V gene, CDR1 is MDHEN and CDR2 is SYDVKM. Trimming left V 5 bases short and J 0 bases short, with 14 bases between. CDR3 size: 16 residues. CDR3 sequence: CASSTTRGASNQPQHF. CDR3 DNA: TGTGCCAGCAGTACAACCAGGGGAGCTAGCAATCAGCCCCAGCATTTT.

The chain uses TRBV5-5 and TRBJ2-7; 11 bases are a match to TRBD1. Germline V gene sequence: CDR1 SGHKS, CDR2 YYEKEE (reference sequence). The CDR3 runs to 17 residues. V was clipped by 4 bases and J by 0 bases; unmatched bases: 9. The CDR3 DNA is TGTGCCAGCAGCCAGACCGGGACAGGGGGGGCCTCCTACGAGCAGTACTTC. It encodes CASSQTGTGGASYEQYF.

This chain connects TRBV10-3 to TRBJ2-3; 9 bases are a match to TRBD1. Germline CDR1 is ENHRY and CDR2 is SYGVKD. J lost 2 bases, V lost 3 bases, and 3 bases had no gene match. The CDR3 consists of 15 residues. In DNA, the CDR3 is TGTGCCATCAGTGACGGGACAGGGCACACAGATACGCAGTATTTT. This encodes CAISDGTGHTDTQYF.

The gene calls are TRBV5-1 and TRBJ2-3; 11 bases line up with TRBD1. From germline, CDR1 is SGHRS and CDR2 YFSETQ. The CDR3 covers 14 residues. The V segment lost 4 bases and the J segment 5 bases; nucleotides outside the gene matches: 3. CDR3 sequence reads: CASSGTGGIDTQYF. CDR3 in DNA: TGCGCCAGCAGCGGGACAGGGGGAATAGATACGCAGTATTTT.

The chain joins TRBV4-1 to TRBJ2-7; 10 nucleotides align to TRBD1. Germline CDR1 is MGHRA and CDR2 is YSYEKL. The CDR3 extends over 15 amino acids. J was trimmed by 1 base and V by 2 bases; bases with no gene match: 2. The CDR3 loop is CASSQPGQGSYEQYF. CDR3 DNA sequence: TGCGCCAGCAGCCAACCGGGACAGGGGTCCTACGAGCAGTACTTC.

V gene TRBV11-2 combines with J gene TRBJ2-1, with TRBD2 as a possible D gene (6 bases). From germline, CDR1 is SGHAT and CDR2 FQNNGV. Trimming took off 6 bases at V and 3 bases at J, with 21 bases between the two ends. The CDR3 extends over 17 amino acids. The CDR3 reads CASSLLPRVGGYNEQFF. CDR3 nucleotides: TGTGCCAGCAGTCTACTTCCCAGGGTGGGGGGCTACAATGAGCAGTTCTTC.

This chain uses TRBV5-1 with TRBJ2-7; 7 nucleotides line up with TRBD1. CDR3 length: 15 residues. Trimming cost V 5 bases and J 0 bases; bases outside gene matches: 8. Germline V lookup: CDR1 SGHRS, CDR2 YFSETQ. Here the CDR3 reads CASRGYRGRSYEQYF. DNA of the CDR3: TGCGCCAGCAGGGGATACAGGGGCCGCTCCTACGAGCAGTACTTC.

In this sample, this clone turned up once. V gene TRBV2 combines with J gene TRBJ1-2; D might be TRBD1 (5 bases). This CDR3 is built from 14 residues. Trimming left V 6 bases short and J 5 bases short, with 16 bases between. Germline CDR1 reads SNHLY; CDR2 reads FYNNEI. The CDR3 sequence is CASRGPQGGYGYTF. CDR3 DNA: TGTGCCAGCAGAGGCCCGCAGGGAGGGTATGGCTACACCTTC.

The chain uses TRBV29-1 and TRBJ2-7; TRBD2 matches 11 bases. CDR1 and CDR2 from the germline V gene are SQVTM and ANQGSEA. V shed 6 bases, J shed 5 bases, and the junction held 6 bases outside the gene matches. This CDR3 region has 13 residues. In nucleotides, the CDR3 is TGCAGCGTCGTAGCGGGAGGGCTGGACGAGCAGTACTTC. Amino acids: CSVVAGGLDEQYF.

The V call is TRBV5-1, the J call TRBJ2-1, with 14 bases fitting TRBD2. The trim removed 3 bases at V and 10 bases at J, leaving 6 bases unmatched. The CDR3 extends over 15 amino acids. In germline, CDR1 is SGHRS, CDR2 YFSETQ. As DNA, the CDR3 is TGCGCCAGCAGCTGGACGGGACTAGCGGGAGACGAGCAGTTCTTC. Translating it yields CASSWTGLAGDEQFF.